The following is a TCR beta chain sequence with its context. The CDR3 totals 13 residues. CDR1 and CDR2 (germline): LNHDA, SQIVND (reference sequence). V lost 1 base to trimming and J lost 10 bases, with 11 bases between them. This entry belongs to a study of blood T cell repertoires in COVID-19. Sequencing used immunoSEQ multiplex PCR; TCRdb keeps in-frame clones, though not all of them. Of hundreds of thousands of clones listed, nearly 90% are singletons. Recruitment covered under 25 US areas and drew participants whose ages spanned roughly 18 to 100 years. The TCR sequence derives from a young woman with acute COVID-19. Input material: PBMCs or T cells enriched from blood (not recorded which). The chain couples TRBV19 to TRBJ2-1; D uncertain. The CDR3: CASSIGRSLEQFF. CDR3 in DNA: TGTGCCAGTAGTATAGGCCGGTCTCTCGAGCAGTTCTTC.